Listed below are T cell receptor beta chains from one sample, sequenced in a study of CD8+ T cells in alopecia areata. The assay was immunoSEQ multiplex PCR, and TCRdb's table has in-frame clones only and misses some. The sample records about 190,000 clones, approximately 61% being singletons. The starting material was CD4+ T cells sorted from blood, obtained at week 24, from a patient treated with tofacitinib. All receptors derive from a human donor with alopecia areata. Both conserved end residues are part of each CDR3. Only some rows state a clone size, as once, few, many or a class for expanded clones.

CDR3 protein: CAWNEGRSTGGYTF
clone size: .
CDR3 length: 14
V gene: TRBV30
J gene: TRBJ1-2

CDR3 protein: CATSIWEGTDTQYF
clone size: once
CDR3 length: 14
V gene: TRBV15
J gene: TRBJ2-3

CDR3 protein: CASEWGTQYF
clone size: .
CDR3 length: 10
V gene: TRBV30
J gene: TRBJ2-3

CDR3 protein: CSVEVGGINTQYF
clone size: .
CDR3 length: 13
V gene: TRBV29-1
J gene: TRBJ2-3

CDR3 protein: CAWSAVPLTDTQYF
clone size: .
CDR3 length: 14
V gene: TRBV30
J gene: TRBJ2-3

CDR3 protein: CSVDAGQGDGYTF
clone size: .
CDR3 length: 13
V gene: TRBV29-1
J gene: TRBJ1-2

CDR3 protein: CAWTRNRLANYGYTF
clone size: .
CDR3 length: 15
V gene: TRBV30
J gene: TRBJ1-2

CDR3 protein: CAWSSGTSYGYTF
clone size: .
CDR3 length: 13
V gene: TRBV30
J gene: TRBJ1-2

CDR3 protein: CASSVGDIEPQHF
clone size: .
CDR3 length: 13
V gene: TRBV9
J gene: TRBJ1-5

CDR3 protein: CASSFRDKLYGYTF
clone size: .
CDR3 length: 14
V gene: TRBV7-9
J gene: TRBJ1-2

CDR3 protein: CASSLVATSTEAFF
clone size: .
CDR3 length: 14
V gene: TRBV5-1
J gene: TRBJ1-1

CDR3 protein: CASSLYQGDGYTF
clone size: .
CDR3 length: 13
V gene: TRBV7-2
J gene: TRBJ1-2

CDR3 protein: CSVAETRGPQHF
clone size: few
CDR3 length: 12
V gene: TRBV29-1
J gene: TRBJ1-5

CDR3 protein: CASLRETQYF
clone size: .
CDR3 length: 10
V gene: TRBV2
J gene: TRBJ2-5

CDR3 protein: CSVVHNNEQFF
clone size: .
CDR3 length: 11
V gene: TRBV29-1
J gene: TRBJ2-1

CDR3 protein: CASTALEGRTEAFF
clone size: .
CDR3 length: 14
V gene: TRBV2
J gene: TRBJ1-1

CDR3 protein: CASSPPGGGNYGYTF
clone size: .
CDR3 length: 15
V gene: TRBV4-2
J gene: TRBJ1-2

CDR3 protein: CSVGPGTPYEQYF
clone size: .
CDR3 length: 13
V gene: TRBV29-1
J gene: TRBJ2-7

CDR3 protein: CASRDRGSNSNQPQHF
clone size: .
CDR3 length: 16
V gene: TRBV10-1
J gene: TRBJ1-5

CDR3 protein: CASSESGVLYEQYF
clone size: .
CDR3 length: 14
V gene: TRBV25-1
J gene: TRBJ2-7

CDR3 protein: CASNRPSTGLGTQYF
clone size: .
CDR3 length: 15
V gene: TRBV7-2
J gene: TRBJ2-3

CDR3 protein: CASSLGQETINGYTF
clone size: .
CDR3 length: 15
V gene: TRBV5-1
J gene: TRBJ1-2

CDR3 protein: CSAAGNTEAFF
clone size: .
CDR3 length: 11
V gene: TRBV20-1
J gene: TRBJ1-1

CDR3 protein: CASSKTGTGGLEQYF
clone size: .
CDR3 length: 15
V gene: TRBV5-1
J gene: TRBJ2-7